One sample yielded the 16 T cell receptor beta chains listed below, sequenced in a study of technical replicates of blood from several donors. Repertoires were generated with immunoSEQ multiplex PCR, while TCRdb's copy carries only in-frame clones and drops some. The sample has tens of thousands of clones, 90% to 95% seen once. The specimen sequenced was T cells isolated from PBMCs. These receptor sequences come from a human donor in good health.

The chain links TRBV13 to TRBJ1-5; D uncertain. Trimming took off 2 bases at V and 6 bases at J, with 11 bases between the two ends. The CDR3 spans 14 residues. CDR1 PRHDT and CDR2 FYEKMQ come from the germline V gene (reference sequence). The chain's CDR3 is CASSLRWESQPQHF. DNA for the CDR3: TGTGCCAGCAGCTTACGTTGGGAGAGTCAGCCCCAGCATTTT.

The V and J genes are TRBV5-4 and TRBJ2-1, with TRBD2 matching over 10 bases. The CDR3 totals 15 residues. Trimming at V came to 4 bases and at J to 8 bases, leaving 9 bases not matched to a gene. Looked up from germline, CDR1 is SGHNT and CDR2 is YYREEE (reference sequence). CDR3 in DNA: TGTGCCAGCAGCCTCAGAGCGGGGGGGCAGGATGAGCAGTTCTTC. It specifies CASSLRAGGQDEQFF.

V gene TRBV5-4 combines with J gene TRBJ2-1, with 11 nucleotides matching TRBD2. Losses at the gene ends were 3 bases for V and 3 bases for J; bases not matched to a gene: 2. The CDR3 has 15 residues. In germline, CDR1 is SGHNT, CDR2 YYREEE (reference sequence). The CDR3 sequence is CASSSGTSGYNEQFF. CDR3 in DNA: TGTGCCAGCAGCTCCGGGACTAGCGGCTACAATGAGCAGTTCTTC.

The J gene is TRBJ1-2, the V gene TRBV27; TRBD1 aligns across 7 bases. The junction had 10 bases not matched to a gene; V was cut back by 10 bases and J by 5 bases. The CDR3 loop spans 13 amino acids. Germline assignment: CDR1 MNHEY and CDR2 SMNVEV (reference sequence). The CDR3 DNA follows: TGTGCCACCGACGGAGGGGGCGGGTATGGCTACACCTTC. Translating gives CATDGGGGYGYTF.

This chain joins TRBV5-1 and TRBJ2-3, with D unresolved. Trimming shortened V by 0 bases and J by 5 bases, and 4 bases separated the two germline ends. This CDR3 has 12 residues. Germline V gene data show CDR1 as SGHRS and CDR2 as YFSETQ. The CDR3 DNA is TGCGCCAGCAGCTTGGGAGTAGATACGCAGTATTTT. Its translation is CASSLGVDTQYF.

The chain carries TRBV2 and TRBJ2-1, with TRBD1 as a possible D gene (6 bases). The CDR3 totals 13 residues. Per germline, CDR1 SNHLY and CDR2 FYNNEI. The germline V and J ends were trimmed by 7 bases and 6 bases, with 13 bases remaining between them. CDR3 sequence reads: CASKNRVSNEQFF. CDR3 nucleotides: TGTGCCAGCAAAAACAGGGTTTCCAATGAGCAGTTCTTC.

V and J are TRBV7-9 and TRBJ1-1, with D maybe TRBD1 (5 bases). The V end lost 6 bases, the J end lost 4 bases, and 9 bases lay between the germline ends. CDR3 length equals 12 residues. Germline values: CDR1 SEHNR, CDR2 FQNEAQ (reference sequence). The CDR3 nucleotides are TGTGCCAGCAGTCAGGGAACCACTGAAGCTTTCTTT. Translated: CASSQGTTEAFF.

The V gene is TRBV7-9, the J gene TRBJ2-7; a possible D gene is TRBD2 (5 bases). The length of the CDR3 is 15 residues. V dropped 5 bases and J dropped 4 bases, with 18 bases sitting between them. The germline V gene encodes CDR1 SEHNR and CDR2 FQNEAQ (reference sequence). Here the CDR3 DNA reads TGTGCCAGCAGCCCTAGCCCCCAAACAGTGTACGAGCAGTACTTC. Translating it yields CASSPSPQTVYEQYF.

This chain uses TRBV19 with TRBJ1-2, with TRBD1 matching 8 bases. This CDR3 region has 13 residues. The junction had 7 bases not matched to a gene; V was cut back by 7 bases and J by 6 bases. Germline V gene sequence: CDR1 LNHDA, CDR2 SQIVND (reference sequence). CDR3 protein: CASTRRGLDGYTF. In nucleotides, the CDR3 is TGTGCCAGTACCCGCAGGGGGCTGGATGGCTACACCTTC.

The chain joins TRBV7-9 to TRBJ2-7; D is undetermined. Looked up from germline, CDR1 is SEHNR and CDR2 is FQNEAQ (reference sequence). The CDR3 runs 12 residues. Trimming shortened V by 3 bases and J by 3 bases, and 6 bases separated the two germline ends. CDR3 region: CASSFIDYEQYF. In DNA, the CDR3 is TGTGCCAGCAGCTTCATAGACTACGAGCAGTACTTC.

The chain joins TRBV16 to TRBJ2-1; D perhaps matches TRBD2 (5 bases). The CDR3 is 15 amino acids. V lost 2 bases and J 3 bases, leaving 11 bases between the germline ends. Per germline, CDR1 KGHSY and CDR2 FQNENV. This chain's CDR3 is CASSQNGEGYNEQFF. Written as DNA, the CDR3 is TGTGCCAGCAGCCAAAACGGAGAGGGCTACAATGAGCAGTTCTTC.

Only one count was recorded for this clone. The chain employs TRBV5-4 and TRBJ2-5; 8 nucleotides agree with TRBD2. Germline-derived CDR1 and CDR2 are SGHNT and YYREEE (reference sequence). The length of the CDR3 is 15 residues. The ends lost 1 base at V and 5 bases at J; junction bases unmatched: 7. CDR3 in DNA: TGTGCCAGCAGCTTGCCCTCGGGGGGGCAGGAGACCCAGTACTTC. The encoded protein is CASSLPSGGQETQYF.

This clone appeared a single time. V usage is TRBV7-8 and J usage is TRBJ2-7, with D hard to call. This CDR3 is built from 12 residues. V was pared by 3 bases and J by 4 bases, with 7 bases between. The V gene's germline CDR1 is SGHVS and CDR2 FQNEAQ. The CDR3 DNA is TGTGCCAGCAGCTTTCTAGAGTACGAGCAGTACTTC. Amino acids: CASSFLEYEQYF. The full variable domain, in which reference TRBV7-8 and TRBJ2-7 provide the parts outside the CDR3, is GAGVSQSPRYKVAKRGQDVALRCDPISGHVSLFWYQQALGQGPEFLTYFQNEAQLDKSGLPSDRFFAERPEGSVSTLKIQRTQQEDSAVYLCASSFLEYEQYFGPGTRLTVT.

J is TRBJ1-5 and V is TRBV7-9; a weak D match, TRBD1 (6 bases). Trimming shortened V by 0 bases and J by 11 bases, and 11 bases separated the two germline ends. Germline V gene data show CDR1 as SEHNR and CDR2 as FQNEAQ (reference sequence). This CDR3 has 13 residues. The CDR3 region is CASSLAGGGAQHF. Here the CDR3 DNA reads TGTGCCAGCAGCTTAGCAGGGGGTGGGGCCCAGCATTTT. Full variable domain (outside the CDR3, taken from reference TRBV7-9 and TRBJ1-5): DTGVSQNPRHKITKRGQNVTFRCDPISEHNRLYWYRQTLGQGPEFLTYFQNEAQLEKSRLLSDRFSAERPKGSFSTLEIQRTEQGDSAMYLCASSLAGGGAQHFGDGTRLSIL.

This clone was seen once. This chain joins TRBV7-9 and TRBJ1-1; no clear D gene. The CDR3 runs to 14 residues. CDR1 and CDR2 (germline): SEHNR, FQNEAQ (reference sequence). The V and J ends lost 7 bases and 0 bases respectively, with 12 bases between them. The CDR3 sequence: CASTFRTMNTEAFF. The CDR3 nucleotides are TGTGCCAGCACCTTCAGGACTATGAACACTGAAGCTTTCTTT. Based on the CDR3 plus reference TRBV7-9 and TRBJ1-1, the full variable domain is DTGVSQNPRHKITKRGQNVTFRCDPISEHNRLYWYRQTLGQGPEFLTYFQNEAQLEKSRLLSDRFSAERPKGSFSTLEIQRTEQGDSAMYLCASTFRTMNTEAFFGQGTRLTVV.

The chain carries TRBV6-6 and TRBJ2-3; no firm D call. Germline values: CDR1 MNHNY, CDR2 SVGAGI (reference sequence). Trimming shortened V by 3 bases and J by 3 bases, and 4 bases separated the two germline ends. The CDR3 runs to 12 residues. The CDR3, as DNA: TGTGCCAGCAGTTATCGGACAGATACGCAGTATTTT. Translating gives CASSYRTDTQYF.